This entry lists 3 T cell receptor beta chains sequenced from one sample in a study of tumor and adjacent non-tumor tissue in lung cancer. TCRbeta libraries were built with three rounds of nested PCR, modified from ARM-PCR. TCRdb called the multiplex PCR reads again in MiXCR, with one record for every CDR3 protein. The data contain under 250,000 distinct CDR3 sequences, less than 80% of them singletons. RNA was extracted from bulk tissue without any cell sorting. The sample taken for sequencing was lung tumor tissue. Source of these receptors: a man aged 55 to 69 with non-small cell lung cancer.

As to this clonotype: A read error may account for a junction end that differs from germline. The chain employs TRBV20-1 and TRBJ2-1; D possibly corresponds to TRBD2 (5 bases). The length of the CDR3 is 15 residues. Germline loops: CDR1 DFQATT, CDR2 SNEGSKA (reference sequence). The chain's CDR3 is CSAYGELSAYNGQFF. The CDR3 region has the DNA TGCAGTGCCTATGGGGAGCTGTCAGCCTATAATGGGCAGTTCTTC.

This chain links TRBV29-1 with TRBJ2-5; no firm D call. In germline, CDR1 is SQVTM, CDR2 ANQGSEA. CDR3 size: 12 residues. With 5 bases removed from V and 4 bases from J, the gap between germline ends came to 11 bases. CDR3 coding DNA: TGCAGCGTTCCGGATATTACAGAGACCCAGTACTTC. Translating it yields CSVPDITETQYF.

The table lists this clonotype with many counts. The chain employs TRBV6-1 and TRBJ2-2; D not certain. Trimming left V 4 bases short and J 2 bases short, with 5 bases between. Germline-derived CDR1 and CDR2 are MNHNS and SASEGT. The CDR3 runs to 13 residues. The CDR3 DNA reads as TGTGCCAGCAGTGTGTATAACACCGGGGAGCTGTTTTTT. It translates to CASSVYNTGELFF.